The rows below give T cell receptor beta chains drawn from one sample of a study of blood T cells in healthy people across ages. TCRdb itself ran the 5' RACE reads through MiXCR, one entry per CDR3 protein. The sample has around 620,000 distinct CDR3 sequences, about 26% seen once. Sequenced sample: blood. These receptors were collected from a woman in her seventies in good health. The CDR3 runs from the conserved cysteine through the conserved F or W. Each record gives: D gene, clone size, J gene, V gene, CDR3 protein, CDR3 DNA. D genes are given only for firm matches. Clone size, where shown, is once, few, many, or a class for clones that have expanded.

D: TRBD1; size: .; J: TRBJ2-4; V: TRBV20-1; CDR3: CSRLNRGENIQYF; DNA: TGCAGTAGATTAAACAGGGGGGAAAACATTCAGTACTTC
D: .; size: .; J: TRBJ1-4; V: TRBV18; CDR3: CASSPASQEKLFF; DNA: TGTGCCAGCTCACCGGCATCTCAAGAAAAACTGTTTTTT
D: .; size: .; J: TRBJ2-5; V: TRBV12-3/TRBV12-4; CDR3: CASSGLETQYF; DNA: TGTGCCAGTTCAGGGTTGGAGACCCAGTACTTC
D: TRBD1; size: .; J: TRBJ1-5; V: TRBV6-1; CDR3: CASSGQGLNQPQHF; DNA: TGTGCCAGCAGCGGACAGGGACTCAATCAGCCCCAGCATTTT
D: .; size: .; J: TRBJ2-1; V: TRBV7-3; CDR3: CASSLSQREMQFF; DNA: TGTGCCAGCAGCTTATCGCAAAGAGAAATGCAGTTCTTC
D: .; size: .; J: TRBJ1-1; V: TRBV5-1; CDR3: CASSLQGGGTEAFF; DNA: TGCGCCAGCAGCTTACAGGGAGGGGGCACTGAAGCTTTCTTT
D: TRBD1; size: .; J: TRBJ2-6; V: TRBV18; CDR3: CASSPRTGVNGANVLTF; DNA: TGTGCCAGCTCACCACGGACAGGGGTTAACGGGGCCAACGTCCTGACTTTC
D: .; size: once; J: TRBJ2-4; V: TRBV29-1; CDR3: CSVGDGRNIQYF; DNA: TGCAGCGTTGGAGACGGCAGAAACATTCAGTACTTC
D: .; size: .; J: TRBJ1-2; V: TRBV5-1; CDR3: CASSWRGAEGYTF; DNA: TGCGCCAGCAGCTGGAGGGGGGCAGAAGGCTACACCTTC
D: .; size: .; J: TRBJ2-5; V: TRBV7-2; CDR3: CASSLVPQAETQYF; DNA: TGTGCCAGCAGCTTAGTGCCCCAGGCAGAGACCCAGTACTTC
D: .; size: .; J: TRBJ2-3; V: TRBV20-1; CDR3: CSASSARGATQYF; DNA: TGCAGTGCTAGTAGCGCCAGAGGGGCTACGCAGTATTTT
D: .; size: few; J: TRBJ1-2; V: TRBV6-2/TRBV6-3; CDR3: CASSYRGRGYTF; DNA: TGTGCCAGCAGTTACCGGGGGCGTGGCTACACCTTC
D: .; size: .; J: TRBJ2-7; V: TRBV5-1; CDR3: CASSGWGAGEQYF; DNA: TGCGCCAGCAGTGGGTGGGGGGCAGGCGAGCAGTACTTC
D: .; size: .; J: TRBJ2-3; V: TRBV2; CDR3: CASSDSEFADTQYF; DNA: TGTGCCAGCAGTGACTCGGAGTTTGCAGATACGCAGTATTTT
D: .; size: .; J: TRBJ2-7; V: TRBV9; CDR3: CASSSGTSAFYEQYF; DNA: TGTGCCAGCAGCTCCGGGACTTCAGCGTTCTACGAGCAGTACTTC
D: .; size: many; J: TRBJ2-7; V: TRBV4-3; CDR3: CASSQGRSYEQYF; DNA: TGCGCCAGCAGCCAAGGGCGGAGTTACGAGCAGTACTTC
D: TRBD1; size: .; J: TRBJ1-2; V: TRBV4-1; CDR3: CASSQGTGPGYGYTF; DNA: TGCGCCAGCAGCCAAGGGACAGGGCCAGGCTATGGCTACACCTTC
D: .; size: few; J: TRBJ2-3; V: TRBV6-2/TRBV6-3; CDR3: CASSYSATDPTQYF; DNA: TGTGCCAGCAGTTACTCGGCGACAGATCCGACGCAGTATTTT
D: .; size: few; J: TRBJ1-6; V: TRBV15; CDR3: CATSRGGDSPLHF; DNA: TGTGCCACCAGCAGAGGAGGAGATTCACCCCTCCACTTT
D: TRBD1; size: .; J: TRBJ2-6; V: TRBV20-1; CDR3: CSAWIQGAGANVLTF; DNA: TGCAGTGCTTGGATTCAGGGGGCTGGGGCCAACGTCCTGACTTTC
D: TRBD2; size: few; J: TRBJ2-3; V: TRBV4-2; CDR3: CASSPGLVTDTQYF; DNA: TGTGCCAGCAGCCCTGGACTAGTAACAGATACGCAGTATTTT
D: .; size: .; J: TRBJ2-7; V: TRBV14; CDR3: CASSQPGSYEQYF; DNA: TGTGCCAGCAGCCAACCAGGCTCCTACGAGCAGTACTTC
D: .; size: .; J: TRBJ1-6; V: TRBV5-6; CDR3: CASSLVARNSPLHF; DNA: TGTGCCAGCAGCTTGGTGGCTCGGAATTCACCCCTCCACTTT
D: .; size: .; J: TRBJ1-2; V: TRBV5-1; CDR3: CASSTGDIQGYTF; DNA: TGCGCCAGCAGCACCGGAGACATACAGGGCTACACCTTC
D: TRBD2; size: few; J: TRBJ2-1; V: TRBV4-3; CDR3: CASSQGVQRGSYNEQFF; DNA: TGCGCCAGCAGCCAAGGCGTCCAGCGGGGATCCTACAATGAGCAGTTCTTC
D: .; size: few; J: TRBJ1-2; V: TRBV6-5; CDR3: CATRDRFGIYGYTF; DNA: TGTGCCACCCGGGACCGGTTCGGGATCTATGGCTACACCTTC
D: TRBD1; size: .; J: TRBJ2-1; V: TRBV24-1; CDR3: CATAGSGTGSAEQFF; DNA: TGTGCCACCGCGGGGTCCGGGACAGGGTCCGCTGAGCAGTTCTTC
D: .; size: few; J: TRBJ2-1; V: TRBV20-1; CDR3: CSARDRAVLMKGQFF; DNA: TGCAGTGCTAGAGATCGGGCGGTACTAATGAAGGGGCAGTTCTTC
D: .; size: .; J: TRBJ2-7; V: TRBV12-5; CDR3: CASGLSGGGYEQYF; DNA: TGTGCTAGTGGTTTATCCGGGGGCGGCTACGAGCAGTACTTC